The sequence of this T cell receptor beta chain was determined in a study of post-analysis software for immune sequencing data. Looking at the study overall: The courses of disease that were included comprised relapsing-remitting, secondary progressive and progressive-relapsing multiple sclerosis. Study outcomes and limitations: Comparison of patients with controls showed five TRBV segments more frequent in patients, TRBV5-6, TRBV5-1 and TRBV20-1 among them. Patients with multiple sclerosis recorded significantly lower normalized Chao1 diversity than controls, the study found.

The table lists this clonotype with a few counts. Its antigen is currently unknown. The TCR beta cDNA libraries carried unique molecular identifiers. TCRdb re-called the PCR reads with MiXCR, one entry per CDR3 protein. The table lists about half a million distinct CDR3 sequences, 34% of them singletons. CDR3 length: 15 amino acids. Germline loops: CDR1 SGHRS, CDR2 YFSETQ. The V end lost 1 base, the J end lost 0 bases, and 9 bases lay between the germline ends. The rearrangement uses TRBV5-1 and TRBJ2-3; D is uncertain. The TCR originated in a girl between 2 and 17 years old with multiple sclerosis. Sequencing used blood. The CDR3 loop is CASSLMAESTDTQYF. CDR3 DNA: TGCGCCAGCAGCTTGATGGCGGAGAGCACAGATACGCAGTATTTT.